This entry lists 17 T cell receptor beta chains sequenced from one sample in a study of neurological immune-mediated disorders. Specified time point: longitudinal time-point 1 (baseline). Each CDR3 protein gets one entry after TCRdb re-called the 5' RACE reads with MiXCR. Among tens of thousands of distinct CDR3 sequences, roughly 10% were seen once, and the ten largest hold 8.5% to 10%. Sequences were obtained from PBMCs. All receptors derive from a man in his thirties or forties in good health.

This clonotype occurred many times. The chain joins TRBV5-1 to TRBJ2-1, with TRBD1 matching 9 bases. Per the germline V gene, CDR1 is SGHRS and CDR2 is YFSETQ. This CDR3 comprises 16 residues. Trimming removed 0 bases from V and 5 bases from J; junction bases left unmatched: 6. CDR3 DNA: TGCGCCAGCAGCTTGGAGGGACAGGGCTTCCACAATGAGCAGTTCTTC. It encodes CASSLEGQGFHNEQFF. The whole variable domain, remainder taken from reference TRBV5-1 and TRBJ2-1, is KAGVTQTPRYLIKTRGQQVTLSCSPISGHRSVSWYQQTPGQGLQFLFEYFSETQRNKGNFPGRFSGRQFSNSRSEMNVSTLELGDSALYLCASSLEGQGFHNEQFFGPGTRLTVL.

This clonotype was seen at least ten times. The CDR3: CAIRASDRSQETQYF. The CDR3 bases are TGTGCCATCAGAGCCTCGGACAGGAGCCAAGAGACCCAGTACTTC. This chain connects TRBV10-3 to TRBJ2-5; 7 positions agree with TRBD1. J was trimmed by 1 base and V by 6 bases; bases with no gene match: 8. This CDR3 region has 15 residues. Germline CDR1 reads ENHRY; CDR2 reads SYGVKD.

This clonotype was seen ten or more times. The chain uses TRBV11-2 and TRBJ1-5, with 9 positions matching TRBD1. This CDR3 contains 18 residues. Germline assignment: CDR1 SGHAT and CDR2 FQNNGV. The V gene end was trimmed by 1 base and the J gene end by 3 bases; junction bases not matched to a gene: 10. CDR3 region: CASSLGTGGAEFNQPQHF. The CDR3 coding sequence is TGTGCCAGCAGCTTAGGTACAGGGGGCGCCGAGTTCAATCAGCCCCAGCATTTT. Full variable domain (rest looked up from reference TRBV11-2 and TRBJ1-5): EAGVAQSPRYKIIEKRQSVAFWCNPISGHATLYWYQQILGQGPKLLIQFQNNGVVDDSQLPKDRFSAERLKGVDSTLKIQPAKLEDSAVYLCASSLGTGGAEFNQPQHFGDGTRLSIL.

This clonotype has at least ten counts. The V call is TRBV6-4, the J call TRBJ2-1; weak D call: TRBD2 (5 bases). The V end lost 0 bases, the J end lost 4 bases, and 10 bases lay between the germline ends. Germline V lookup: CDR1 MRHNA, CDR2 SNTAGT. The CDR3 runs 15 residues. Here the CDR3 reads CASSDSTKDYNEQFF. CDR3 nucleotide sequence: TGTGCCAGCAGTGACTCGACTAAAGATTACAATGAGCAGTTCTTC.

Here the CDR3 reads CSAFQWGANTGELFF. As DNA, the CDR3 is TGCAGTGCTTTTCAATGGGGGGCGAACACCGGGGAGCTGTTTTTT. The gene calls are TRBV20-1 and TRBJ2-2; a weak D match, TRBD2 (6 bases). Germline V gives CDR1 DFQATT, CDR2 SNEGSKA (reference sequence). The V end lost 5 bases, the J end lost 0 bases, and 13 bases lay between the germline ends. This CDR3 contains 15 residues.

This clonotype was seen at least ten times. V and J are TRBV12-3 or TRBV12-4 and TRBJ1-2; D is possibly TRBD1 (6 bases). This CDR3 has 15 residues. Trimming removed 7 bases at V and 7 bases at J, with 22 bases between. The CDR3 here is CASTRGGSSFIGYTF. CDR3 coding DNA: TGTGCCAGCACCAGGGGAGGGTCGAGTTTTATTGGCTACACCTTC.

This clonotype was picked up many times. V and J are TRBV28 and TRBJ2-1; 16 bases match TRBD2. The CDR3 is 18 residues long. Germline CDR1 MDHEN, CDR2 SYDVKM. V lost 5 bases, J lost 5 bases, and 9 bases stayed unmatched. CDR3 coding DNA: TGTGCCAGCAGTCCCACGGGACTAGCGGGAGGGCCCAACAATGAGCAGTTCTTC. Translated: CASSPTGLAGGPNNEQFF. Full variable domain (rest looked up from reference TRBV28 and TRBJ2-1): DVKVTQSSRYLVKRTGEKVFLECVQDMDHENMFWYRQDPGLGLRLIYFSYDVKMKEKGDIPEGYSVSREKKERFSLILESASTNQTSMYLCASSPTGLAGGPNNEQFFGPGTRLTVL.

The table lists this clonotype with many counts. The chain carries TRBV12-3 or TRBV12-4 and TRBJ2-1; a possible D gene is TRBD1 (6 bases). The CDR3 totals 15 residues. With 5 bases removed from V and 0 bases from J, the gap between germline ends came to 11 bases. The CDR3 is CASSPGHVSYNEQFF. The CDR3 DNA is TGTGCCAGCAGTCCGGGACACGTCTCCTACAATGAGCAGTTCTTC.

This clonotype was picked up many times. The rearrangement links TRBV29-1 to TRBJ2-7, with TRBD2 as a possible D gene (6 bases). V gave up 0 bases and J gave up 4 bases, with 7 bases separating them. Germline V gene data show CDR1 as SQVTM and CDR2 as ANQGSEA. The CDR3 is 12 amino acids. The CDR3 DNA sequence: TGCAGCGTTGAAGACGGAGGGTACGAGCAGTACTTC. Its protein is CSVEDGGYEQYF.

This clonotype was counted a few times. The CDR3 loop reads CATFERDRSSYEQYF. In nucleotides, the CDR3 is TGTGCCACCTTCGAAAGGGACAGGAGCTCCTACGAGCAGTACTTC. This rearrangement joins TRBV19 to TRBJ2-7; 8 nucleotides agree with TRBD1. Germline V lookup: CDR1 LNHDA, CDR2 SQIVND (reference sequence). V was pared by 10 bases and J by 0 bases, with 11 bases of the junction left unmatched. The length of the CDR3 is 15 residues.

The table lists this clonotype with many counts. The chain is built from TRBV21-1 and TRBJ1-2; the table assigns TRBD1, which was not confirmed against the DNA. TRBV21-1 is a documented pseudogene. The CDR3 runs to 17 residues. The CDR3 is CASSFLRQGPPGYGYTF. CDR3 DNA: TGTGCCAGCAGCTTCCTCAGACAGGGGCCGCCGGGCTATGGCTACACCTTC.

This clonotype was picked up many times. The chain uses TRBV18 and TRBJ2-5; D remains unclear. Per germline, CDR1 KGHSH and CDR2 LQKENI. V was pared by 3 bases and J by 2 bases, with 7 bases between. The CDR3 totals 13 residues. The CDR3 nucleotides read TGTGCCAGCTCACCCGCGCAGCAAGAGACCCAGTACTTC. This codes for CASSPAQQETQYF.

Concerning this clonotype itself: One junction end disagrees with the germline gene, perhaps due to a read error. The gene calls are TRBV29-1 and TRBJ1-4, with a tentative D call TRBD1 (6 bases). Germline CDR1 is SQVTM and CDR2 is ANQGSEA. The CDR3 covers 20 residues. DNA of the CDR3: TGCAGTGTTGAATTAACCGCGGGGGCAGGAGGCCAATCAACTAATGAAAAACTGTTTTTT. Translation: CSVELTAGAGGQSTNEKLFF.

The sample holds many counts of this clonotype. This chain links TRBV7-6 with TRBJ2-3, with D hard to call. This CDR3 is 12 amino acids long. V was cut by 6 bases and J by 3 bases, with 7 bases left in between. Germline V gene sequence: CDR1 SGHVS, CDR2 FNYEAQ. The CDR3 DNA reads TGTGCCAGCAGTTCCCTGACAGATACGCAGTATTTT. It is translated as CASSSLTDTQYF.

This clonotype was seen repeatedly, ten times or more. The rearrangement uses TRBV5-1 and TRBJ2-1; D gene unclear. CDR1 SGHRS and CDR2 YFSETQ come from the germline V gene. Between the trimmed V and J ends, which lost 2 bases and 0 bases, there was a span of 12 bases. The length of the CDR3 is 16 residues. CDR3 in DNA: TGCGCCAGCAGCTTTGCCTTATCGAGCTCCTACAATGAGCAGTTCTTC. This sequence encodes CASSFALSSSYNEQFF.

This clonotype was observed at least ten times. The chain is built from TRBV5-1 and TRBJ2-7; the D gene could be TRBD1 or TRBD2 (5 bases each). The germline CDR1 and CDR2 sequences are SGHRS and YFSETQ. The CDR3 spans 14 residues. Trimming removed 0 bases from V and 4 bases from J, with 11 bases in between. The CDR3, as DNA: TGCGCCAGCAGCTTGGGGGACGACCTTTACGAGCAGTACTTC. Its protein is CASSLGDDLYEQYF.

This clonotype has a count of ten or more. The chain links TRBV20-1 to TRBJ2-1; 11 bases fit TRBD1. The junction had 15 bases not matched to a gene; V was cut back by 4 bases and J by 4 bases. Germline lookup yields CDR1 DFQATT and CDR2 SNEGSKA (reference sequence). The CDR3 is 18 amino acids. Written as DNA, the CDR3 is TGCAGTGCTACCGAGGGGACAGGGGGTGGCGGGGGTTACAATGAGCAGTTCTTC. Translating it yields CSATEGTGGGGGYNEQFF.